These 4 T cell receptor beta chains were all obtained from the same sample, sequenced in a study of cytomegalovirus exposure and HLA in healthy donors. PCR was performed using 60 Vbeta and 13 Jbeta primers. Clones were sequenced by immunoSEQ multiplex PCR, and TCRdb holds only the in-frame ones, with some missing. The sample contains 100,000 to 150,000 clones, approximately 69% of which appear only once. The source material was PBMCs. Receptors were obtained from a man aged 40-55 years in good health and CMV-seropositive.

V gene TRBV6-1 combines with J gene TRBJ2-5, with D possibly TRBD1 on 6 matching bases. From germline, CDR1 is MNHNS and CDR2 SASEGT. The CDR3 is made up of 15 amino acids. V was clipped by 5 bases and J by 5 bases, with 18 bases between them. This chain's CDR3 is CASSRVSGGGETQYF. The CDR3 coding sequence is TGTGCCAGCAGTAGGGTATCTGGGGGCGGGGAGACCCAGTACTTC.

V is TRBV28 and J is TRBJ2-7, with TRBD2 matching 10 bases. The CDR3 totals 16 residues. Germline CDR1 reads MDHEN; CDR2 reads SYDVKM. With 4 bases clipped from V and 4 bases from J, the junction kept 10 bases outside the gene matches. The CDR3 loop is CASSSPSGSGKYEQYF. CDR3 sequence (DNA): TGTGCCAGCAGTTCCCCTAGCGGGAGTGGGAAATACGAGCAGTACTTC. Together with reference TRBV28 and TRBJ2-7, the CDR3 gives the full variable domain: DVKVTQSSRYLVKRTGEKVFLECVQDMDHENMFWYRQDPGLGLRLIYFSYDVKMKEKGDIPEGYSVSREKKERFSLILESASTNQTSMYLCASSSPSGSGKYEQYFGPGTRLTVT.

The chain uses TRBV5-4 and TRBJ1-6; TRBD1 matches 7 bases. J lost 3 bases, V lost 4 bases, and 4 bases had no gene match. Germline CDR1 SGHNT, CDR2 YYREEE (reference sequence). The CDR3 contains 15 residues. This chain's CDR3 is CASSPQGGYNSPLHF. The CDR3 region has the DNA TGTGCCAGCAGCCCTCAGGGGGGCTATAATTCACCCCTCCACTTT.

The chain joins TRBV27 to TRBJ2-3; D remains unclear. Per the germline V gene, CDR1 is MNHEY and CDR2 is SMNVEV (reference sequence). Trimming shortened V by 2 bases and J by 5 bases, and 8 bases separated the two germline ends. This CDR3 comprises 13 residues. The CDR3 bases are TGTGCCAGCAGTTTAGCGGTGGGAGATACGCAGTATTTT. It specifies CASSLAVGDTQYF.